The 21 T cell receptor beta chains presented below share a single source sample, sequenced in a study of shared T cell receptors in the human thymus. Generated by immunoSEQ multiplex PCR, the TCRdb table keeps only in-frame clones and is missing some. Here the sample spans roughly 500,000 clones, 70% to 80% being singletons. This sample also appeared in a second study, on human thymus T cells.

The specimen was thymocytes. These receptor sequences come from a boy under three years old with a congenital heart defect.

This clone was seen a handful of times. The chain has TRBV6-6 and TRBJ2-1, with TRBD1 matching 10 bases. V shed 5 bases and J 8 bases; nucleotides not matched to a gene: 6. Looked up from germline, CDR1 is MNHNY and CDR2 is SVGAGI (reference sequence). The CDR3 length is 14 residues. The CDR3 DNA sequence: TGTGCCAGCAGTACCCCGACAGGGGGCGATGAGCAGTTCTTC. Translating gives CASSTPTGGDEQFF.

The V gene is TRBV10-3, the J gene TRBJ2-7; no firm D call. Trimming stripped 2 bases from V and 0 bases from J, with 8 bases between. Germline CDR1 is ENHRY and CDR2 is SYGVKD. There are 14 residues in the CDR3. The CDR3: CAISEEMSSYEQYF. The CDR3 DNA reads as TGTGCCATCAGTGAGGAAATGAGCTCCTACGAGCAGTACTTC.

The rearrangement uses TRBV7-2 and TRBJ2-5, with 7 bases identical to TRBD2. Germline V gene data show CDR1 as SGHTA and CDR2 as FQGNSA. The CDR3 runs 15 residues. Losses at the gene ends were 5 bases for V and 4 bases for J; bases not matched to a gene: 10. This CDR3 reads CASSPSGPDSETQYF. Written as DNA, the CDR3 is TGTGCCAGCAGCCCTAGCGGACCTGACTCAGAGACCCAGTACTTC.

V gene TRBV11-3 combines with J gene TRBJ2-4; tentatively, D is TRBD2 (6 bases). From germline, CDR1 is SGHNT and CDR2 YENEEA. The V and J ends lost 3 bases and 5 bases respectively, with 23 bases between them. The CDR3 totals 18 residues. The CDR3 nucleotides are TGTGCCAGCAGCTTTAGCCAGCGGGTCCCCCTGGGGCAAAACATTCAGTACTTC. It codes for CASSFSQRVPLGQNIQYF.

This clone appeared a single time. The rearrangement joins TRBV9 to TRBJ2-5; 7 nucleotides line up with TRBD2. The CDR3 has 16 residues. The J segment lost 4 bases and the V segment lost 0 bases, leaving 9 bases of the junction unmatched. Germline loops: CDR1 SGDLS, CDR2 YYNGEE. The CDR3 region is CASSVAPRGSGETQYF. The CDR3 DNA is TGTGCCAGCAGCGTAGCTCCGCGGGGGAGCGGAGAGACCCAGTACTTC.

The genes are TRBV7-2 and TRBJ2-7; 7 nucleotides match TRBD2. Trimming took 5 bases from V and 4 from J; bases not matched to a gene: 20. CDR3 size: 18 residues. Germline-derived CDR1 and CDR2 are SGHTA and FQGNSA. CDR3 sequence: CASSRGTTPTLRRYEQYF. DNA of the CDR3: TGTGCCAGCAGCCGAGGGACTACTCCGACTCTCCGGCGTTACGAGCAGTACTTC.

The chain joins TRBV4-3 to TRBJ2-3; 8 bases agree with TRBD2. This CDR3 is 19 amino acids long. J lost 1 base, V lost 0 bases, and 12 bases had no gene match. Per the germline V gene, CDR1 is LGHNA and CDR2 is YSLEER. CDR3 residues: CASSQEGREEDLGTDTQYF. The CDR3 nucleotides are TGCGCCAGCAGCCAAGAGGGGCGGGAGGAGGATCTTGGCACAGATACGCAGTATTTT.

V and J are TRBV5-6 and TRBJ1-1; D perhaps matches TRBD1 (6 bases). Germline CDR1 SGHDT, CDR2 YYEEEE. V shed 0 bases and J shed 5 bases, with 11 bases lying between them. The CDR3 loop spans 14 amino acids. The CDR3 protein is CASSLVPQGTEAFF. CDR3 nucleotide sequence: TGTGCCAGCAGCTTGGTTCCCCAGGGGACTGAAGCTTTCTTT.

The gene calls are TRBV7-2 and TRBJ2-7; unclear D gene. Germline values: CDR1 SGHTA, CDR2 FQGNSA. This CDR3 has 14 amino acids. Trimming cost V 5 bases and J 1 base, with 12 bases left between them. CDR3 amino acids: CASSPQACSYEQYF. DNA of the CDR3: TGTGCCAGCAGCCCCCAGGCCTGTTCCTACGAGCAGTACTTC.

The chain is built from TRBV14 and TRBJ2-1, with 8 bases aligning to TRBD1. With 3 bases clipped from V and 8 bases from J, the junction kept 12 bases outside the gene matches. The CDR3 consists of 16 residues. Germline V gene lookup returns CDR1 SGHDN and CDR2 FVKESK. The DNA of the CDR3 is TGTGCCAGCAGCCAGGAGAGCTCAGGGGGCCAGGATGAGCAGTTCTTC. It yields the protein CASSQESSGGQDEQFF.

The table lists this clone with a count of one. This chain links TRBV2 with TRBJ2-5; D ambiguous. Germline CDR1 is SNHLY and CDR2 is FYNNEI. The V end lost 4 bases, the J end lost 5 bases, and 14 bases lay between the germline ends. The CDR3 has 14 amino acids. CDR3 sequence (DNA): TGTGCCAGCAGTGTTTGGGCCAAAGTGGAGACCCAGTACTTC. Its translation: CASSVWAKVETQYF. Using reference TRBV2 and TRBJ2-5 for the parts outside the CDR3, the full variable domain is EPEVTQTPSHQVTQMGQEVILRCVPISNHLYFYWYRQILGQKVEFLVSFYNNEISEKSEIFDDQFSVERPDGSNFTLKIRSTKLEDSAMYFCASSVWAKVETQYFGPGTRLLVL.

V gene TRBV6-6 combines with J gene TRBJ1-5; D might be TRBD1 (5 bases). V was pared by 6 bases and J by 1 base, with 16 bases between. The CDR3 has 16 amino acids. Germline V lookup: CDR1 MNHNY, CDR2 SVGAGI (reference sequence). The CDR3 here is CASSLVRGESNQPQHF. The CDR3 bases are TGTGCCAGCAGCCTCGTACGGGGGGAGAGCAATCAGCCCCAGCATTTT.

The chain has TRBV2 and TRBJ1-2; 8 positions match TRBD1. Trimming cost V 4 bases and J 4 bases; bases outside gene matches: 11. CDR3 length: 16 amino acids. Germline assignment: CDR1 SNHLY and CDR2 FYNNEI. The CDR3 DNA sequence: TGTGCCAGCAGTGCCTTCCTGACAGGGGCCCCCTATGGCTACACCTTC. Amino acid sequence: CASSAFLTGAPYGYTF.

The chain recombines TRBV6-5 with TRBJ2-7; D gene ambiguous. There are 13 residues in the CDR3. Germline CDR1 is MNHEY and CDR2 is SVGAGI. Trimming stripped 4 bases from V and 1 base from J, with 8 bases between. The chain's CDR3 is CASSFPLSYEQYF. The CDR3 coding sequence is TGTGCCAGCAGTTTCCCCCTTTCCTACGAGCAGTACTTC.

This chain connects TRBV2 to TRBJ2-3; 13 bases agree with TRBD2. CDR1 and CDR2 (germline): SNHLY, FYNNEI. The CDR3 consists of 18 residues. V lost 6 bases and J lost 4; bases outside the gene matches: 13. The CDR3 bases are TGTGCCAGCAGGAGCAGGGGAGGGACTAGCGGGGAGTCAGATACGCAGTATTTT. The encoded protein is CASRSRGGTSGESDTQYF.

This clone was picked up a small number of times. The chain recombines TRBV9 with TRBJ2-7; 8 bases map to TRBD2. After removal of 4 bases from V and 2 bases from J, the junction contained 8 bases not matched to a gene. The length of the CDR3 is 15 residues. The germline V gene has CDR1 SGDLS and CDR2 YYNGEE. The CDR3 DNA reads TGTGCCAGCAGCTTTATAGCGGGGCGGGCCTACGAGCAGTACTTC. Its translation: CASSFIAGRAYEQYF.

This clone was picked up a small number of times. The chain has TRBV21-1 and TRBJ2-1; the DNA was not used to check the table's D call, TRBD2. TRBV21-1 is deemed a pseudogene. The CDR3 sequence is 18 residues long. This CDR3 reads CASSLRGDGRPRYNEQFF. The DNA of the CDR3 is TGTGCCAGCAGCCTCCGGGGGGACGGGAGACCCCGATACAATGAGCAGTTCTTC.

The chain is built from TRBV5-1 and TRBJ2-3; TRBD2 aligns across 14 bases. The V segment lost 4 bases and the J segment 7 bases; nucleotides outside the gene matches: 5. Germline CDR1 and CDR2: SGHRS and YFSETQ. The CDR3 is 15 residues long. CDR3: CASSTGTSGSNTQYF. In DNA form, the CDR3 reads TGCGCCAGCAGCACCGGGACTAGCGGGAGCAATACGCAGTATTTT.

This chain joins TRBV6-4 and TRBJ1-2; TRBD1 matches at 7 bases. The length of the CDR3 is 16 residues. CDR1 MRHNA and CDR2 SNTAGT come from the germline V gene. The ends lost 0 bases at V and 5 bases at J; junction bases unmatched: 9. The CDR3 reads CASSDSAGQPLYGYTF. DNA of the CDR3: TGTGCCAGCAGTGACTCGGCGGGACAGCCGTTATATGGCTACACCTTC.

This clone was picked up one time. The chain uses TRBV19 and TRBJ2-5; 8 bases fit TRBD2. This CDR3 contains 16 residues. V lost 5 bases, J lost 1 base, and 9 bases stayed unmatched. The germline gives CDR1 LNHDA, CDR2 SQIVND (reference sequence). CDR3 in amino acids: CASSALRLASQETQYF. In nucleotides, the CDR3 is TGTGCCAGTAGTGCCCTCCGACTAGCGTCCCAAGAGACCCAGTACTTC. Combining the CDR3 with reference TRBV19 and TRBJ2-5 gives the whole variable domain DGGITQSPKYLFRKEGQNVTLSCEQNLNHDAMYWYRQDPGQGLRLIYYSQIVNDFQKGDIAEGYSVSREKKESFPLTVTSAQKNPTAFYLCASSALRLASQETQYFGPGTRLLVL.

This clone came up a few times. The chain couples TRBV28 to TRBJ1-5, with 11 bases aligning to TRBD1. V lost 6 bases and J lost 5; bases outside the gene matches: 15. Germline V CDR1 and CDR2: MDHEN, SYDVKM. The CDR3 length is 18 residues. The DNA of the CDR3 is TGTGCCAGCAGACTACGGGGACGCGGGACAGGGGGACATCAGCCCCAGCATTTT. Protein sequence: CASRLRGRGTGGHQPQHF.